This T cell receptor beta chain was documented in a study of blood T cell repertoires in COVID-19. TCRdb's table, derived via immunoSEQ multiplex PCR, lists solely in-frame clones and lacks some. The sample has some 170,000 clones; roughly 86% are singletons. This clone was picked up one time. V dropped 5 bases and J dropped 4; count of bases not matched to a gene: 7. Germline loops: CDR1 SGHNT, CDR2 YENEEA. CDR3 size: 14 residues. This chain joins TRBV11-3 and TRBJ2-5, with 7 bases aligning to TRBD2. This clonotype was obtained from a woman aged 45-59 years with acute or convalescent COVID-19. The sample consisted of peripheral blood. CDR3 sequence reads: CASSTTRGLETQYF. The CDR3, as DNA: TGTGCCAGCAGCACCACGCGGGGGTTAGAGACCCAGTACTTC.